This T cell receptor (beta chain) was captured in a study of blood T cell repertoires in COVID-19. Participant age was roughly 18 to 90 years, and participants resided in fewer than 25 US areas. Participants in the exposed group had met a COVID-19 case in the 2 weeks before joining the study. CDR1 is SGHVS and CDR2 is FNYEAQ in the germline V gene. Trimming shortened V by 5 bases and J by 2 bases, and 13 bases separated the two germline ends. The CDR3 is made up of 15 amino acids. In the original analysis: Amplification from reference gene primers served as the basis for estimated nucleated cell counts. Using immunoSEQ multiplex PCR, the repertoire was profiled, and TCRdb retains in-frame clones only, with some absent. The V and J calls and the clone size are those of that table, but D and trimming were determined from the DNA. The data show 150,000 or so clones, about nine tenths seen once.

The gene calls are TRBV7-6 and TRBJ1-5, with unresolved D. The clonotype was recovered from a woman aged 40 to 55 who had been exposed to COVID-19. Sequenced: PBMCs or T cells enriched from blood (not recorded which). The CDR3 protein is CASSRPRSGNQPQHF. The CDR3 region has the DNA TGTGCCAGCAGCCGGCCGAGGTCGGGCAATCAGCCCCAGCATTTT.